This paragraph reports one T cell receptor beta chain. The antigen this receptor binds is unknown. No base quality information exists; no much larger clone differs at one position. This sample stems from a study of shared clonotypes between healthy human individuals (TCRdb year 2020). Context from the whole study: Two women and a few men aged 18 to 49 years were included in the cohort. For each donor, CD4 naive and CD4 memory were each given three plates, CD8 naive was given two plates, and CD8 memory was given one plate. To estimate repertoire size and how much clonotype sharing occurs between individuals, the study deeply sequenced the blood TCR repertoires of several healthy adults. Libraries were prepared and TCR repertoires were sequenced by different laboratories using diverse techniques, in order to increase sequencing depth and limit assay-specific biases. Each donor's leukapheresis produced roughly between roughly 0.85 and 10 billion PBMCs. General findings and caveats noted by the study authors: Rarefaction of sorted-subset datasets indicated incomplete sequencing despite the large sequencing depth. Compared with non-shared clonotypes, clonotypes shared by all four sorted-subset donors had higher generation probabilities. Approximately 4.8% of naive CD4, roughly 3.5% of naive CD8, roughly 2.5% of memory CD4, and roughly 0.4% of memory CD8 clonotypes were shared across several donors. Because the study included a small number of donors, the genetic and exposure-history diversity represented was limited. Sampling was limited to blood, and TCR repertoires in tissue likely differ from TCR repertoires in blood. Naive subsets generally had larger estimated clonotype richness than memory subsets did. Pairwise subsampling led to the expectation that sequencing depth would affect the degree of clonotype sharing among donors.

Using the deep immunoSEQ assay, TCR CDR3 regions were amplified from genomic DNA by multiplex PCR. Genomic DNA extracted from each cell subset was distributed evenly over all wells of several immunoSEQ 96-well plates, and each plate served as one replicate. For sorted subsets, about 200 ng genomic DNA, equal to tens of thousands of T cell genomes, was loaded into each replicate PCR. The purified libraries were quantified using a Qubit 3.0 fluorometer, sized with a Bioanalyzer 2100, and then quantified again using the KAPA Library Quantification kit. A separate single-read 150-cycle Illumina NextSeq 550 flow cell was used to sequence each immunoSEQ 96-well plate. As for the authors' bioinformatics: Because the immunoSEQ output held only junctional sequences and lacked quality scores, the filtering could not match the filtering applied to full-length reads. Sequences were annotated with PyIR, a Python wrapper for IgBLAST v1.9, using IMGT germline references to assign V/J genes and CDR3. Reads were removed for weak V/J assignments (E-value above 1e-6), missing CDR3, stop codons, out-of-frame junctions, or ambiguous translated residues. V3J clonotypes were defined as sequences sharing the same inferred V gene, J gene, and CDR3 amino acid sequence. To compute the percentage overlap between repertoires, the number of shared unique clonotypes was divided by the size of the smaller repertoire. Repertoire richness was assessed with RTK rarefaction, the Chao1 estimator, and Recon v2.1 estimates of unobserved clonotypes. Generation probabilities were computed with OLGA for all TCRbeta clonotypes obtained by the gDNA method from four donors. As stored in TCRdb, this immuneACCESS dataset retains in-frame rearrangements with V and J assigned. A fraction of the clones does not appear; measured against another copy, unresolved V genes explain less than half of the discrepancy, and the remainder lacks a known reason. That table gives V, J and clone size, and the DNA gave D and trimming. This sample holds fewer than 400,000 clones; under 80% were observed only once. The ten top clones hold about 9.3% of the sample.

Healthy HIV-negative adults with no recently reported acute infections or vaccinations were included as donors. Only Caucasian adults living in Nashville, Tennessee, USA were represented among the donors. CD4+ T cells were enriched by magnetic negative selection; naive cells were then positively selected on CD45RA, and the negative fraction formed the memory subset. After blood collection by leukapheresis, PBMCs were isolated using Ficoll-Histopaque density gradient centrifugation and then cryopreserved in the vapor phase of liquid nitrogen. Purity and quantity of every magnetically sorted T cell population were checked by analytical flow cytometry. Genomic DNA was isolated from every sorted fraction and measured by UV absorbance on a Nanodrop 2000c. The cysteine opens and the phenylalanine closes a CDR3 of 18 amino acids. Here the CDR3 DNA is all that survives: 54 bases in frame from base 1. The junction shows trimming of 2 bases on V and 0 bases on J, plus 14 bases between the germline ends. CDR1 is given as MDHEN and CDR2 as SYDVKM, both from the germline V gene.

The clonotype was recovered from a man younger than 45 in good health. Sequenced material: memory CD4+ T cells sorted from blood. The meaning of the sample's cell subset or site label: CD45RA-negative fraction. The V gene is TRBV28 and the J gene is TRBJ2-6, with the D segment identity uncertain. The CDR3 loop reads CASSLPLGPGSGANVLTF. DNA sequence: TGTGCCAGCAGTTTACCCCTAGGCCCCGGCTCTGGGGCCAACGTCCTGACTTTC. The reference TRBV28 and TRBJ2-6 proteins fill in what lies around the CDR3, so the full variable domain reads DVKVTQSSRYLVKRTGEKVFLECVQDMDHENMFWYRQDPGLGLRLIYFSYDVKMKEKGDIPEGYSVSREKKERFSLILESASTNQTSMYLCASSLPLGPGSGANVLTFGAGSRLTVL.